The clone carrying this T cell receptor beta chain was recorded a few times. RNA amounts of about 0.5 to 1 ug underwent reverse transcription with random hexamers. TCRdb analysed the immunoSEQ multiplex PCR reads with MiXCR anew, one entry per CDR3 protein. The sample lists about 280,000 distinct CDR3 sequences, approximately 81% occurring once. The sample comes from a study of CD8 T cells in Susac syndrome. Per the germline V gene, CDR1 is LGHNA and CDR2 is YNFKEQ. The CDR3 spans 15 residues. Germline trimming cut 0 bases from V and 5 bases from J; bases unmatched to any gene: 4. V gene TRBV4-2 combines with J gene TRBJ2-5; the match to TRBD1 covers 9 bases. The origin of this receptor is a human donor with multiple sclerosis. Source material: CD8+ T cells from PBMCs. CDR3 sequence reads: CASSQDDRGWETQYF. In DNA form, the CDR3 reads TGTGCCAGCAGCCAAGATGACAGGGGGTGGGAGACCCAGTACTTC.